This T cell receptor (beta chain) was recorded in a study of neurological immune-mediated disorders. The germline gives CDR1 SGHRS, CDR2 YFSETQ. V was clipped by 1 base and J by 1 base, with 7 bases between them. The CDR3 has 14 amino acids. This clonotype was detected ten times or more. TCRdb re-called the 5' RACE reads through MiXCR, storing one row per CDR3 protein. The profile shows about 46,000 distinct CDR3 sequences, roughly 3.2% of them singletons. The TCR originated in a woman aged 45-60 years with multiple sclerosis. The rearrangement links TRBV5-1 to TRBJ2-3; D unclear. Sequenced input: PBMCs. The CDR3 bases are TGCGCCAGCAGCTTGAACGACGGCACAGATACGCAGTATTTT. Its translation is CASSLNDGTDTQYF. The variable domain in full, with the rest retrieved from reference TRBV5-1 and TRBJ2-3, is KAGVTQTPRYLIKTRGQQVTLSCSPISGHRSVSWYQQTPGQGLQFLFEYFSETQRNKGNFPGRFSGRQFSNSRSEMNVSTLELGDSALYLCASSLNDGTDTQYFGPGTRLTVL.